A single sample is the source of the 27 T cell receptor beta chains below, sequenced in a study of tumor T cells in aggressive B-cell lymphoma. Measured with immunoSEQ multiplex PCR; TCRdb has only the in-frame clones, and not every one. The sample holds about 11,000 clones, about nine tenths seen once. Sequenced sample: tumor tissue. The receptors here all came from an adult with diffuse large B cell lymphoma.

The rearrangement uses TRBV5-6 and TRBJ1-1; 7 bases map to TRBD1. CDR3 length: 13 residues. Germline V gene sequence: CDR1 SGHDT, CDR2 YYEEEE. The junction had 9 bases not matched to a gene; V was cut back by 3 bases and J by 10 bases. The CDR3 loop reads CASSYDRDSSAFF. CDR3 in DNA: TGTGCCAGCAGCTATGACCGGGACAGCTCAGCTTTCTTT. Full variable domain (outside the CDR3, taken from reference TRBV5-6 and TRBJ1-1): DAGVTQSPTHLIKTRGQQVTLRCSPKSGHDTVSWYQQALGQGPQFIFQYYEEEERQRGNFPDRFSGHQFPNYSSELNVNALLLGDSALYLCASSYDRDSSAFFGQGTRLTVV.

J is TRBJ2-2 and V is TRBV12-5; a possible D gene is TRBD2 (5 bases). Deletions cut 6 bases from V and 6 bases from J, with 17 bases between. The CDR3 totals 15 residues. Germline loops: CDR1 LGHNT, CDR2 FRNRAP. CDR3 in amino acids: CASGMGSQTAGELFF. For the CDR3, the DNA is TGTGCTAGTGGCATGGGGAGTCAGACCGCCGGGGAGCTGTTTTTT.

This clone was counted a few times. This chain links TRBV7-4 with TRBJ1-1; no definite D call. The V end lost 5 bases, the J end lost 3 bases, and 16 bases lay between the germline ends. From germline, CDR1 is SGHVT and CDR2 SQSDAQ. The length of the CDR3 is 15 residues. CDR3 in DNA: TGTGCCAGCAGCGCGACCCACCCCGGGGACACTGAAGCTTTCTTT. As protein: CASSATHPGDTEAFF.

DNA of the CDR3: TGTGCCAGCAGCTCCCCCCCGGCCTACGAGCAGTACTTC. This encodes CASSSPPAYEQYF. The gene calls are TRBV7-9 and TRBJ2-7, with D unclear. Trimming removed 4 bases at V and 2 bases at J, with 9 bases between. This CDR3 comprises 13 residues. Germline loops: CDR1 SEHNR, CDR2 FQNEAQ (reference sequence).

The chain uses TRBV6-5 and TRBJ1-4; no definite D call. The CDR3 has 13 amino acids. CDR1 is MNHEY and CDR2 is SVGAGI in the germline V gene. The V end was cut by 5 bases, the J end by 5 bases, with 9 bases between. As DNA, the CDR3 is TGTGCCAGCAGTCCCGGGAGGAATGAAAAACTGTTTTTT. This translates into CASSPGRNEKLFF.

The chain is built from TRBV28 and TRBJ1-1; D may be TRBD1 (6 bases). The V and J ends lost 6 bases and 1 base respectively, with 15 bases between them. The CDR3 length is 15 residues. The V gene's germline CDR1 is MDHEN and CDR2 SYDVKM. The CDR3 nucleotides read TGTGCCAGCAGGCGGAAACAGGGCAGGAACACTGAAGCTTTCTTT. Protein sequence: CASRRKQGRNTEAFF.

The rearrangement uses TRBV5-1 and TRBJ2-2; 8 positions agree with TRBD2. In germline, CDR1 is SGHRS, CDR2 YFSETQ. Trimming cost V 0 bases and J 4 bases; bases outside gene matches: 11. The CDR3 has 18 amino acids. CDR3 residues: CASSLERREGRGTGELFF. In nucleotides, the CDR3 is TGCGCCAGCAGCTTGGAACGACGGGAGGGCCGGGGCACCGGGGAGCTGTTTTTT. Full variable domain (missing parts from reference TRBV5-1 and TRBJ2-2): KAGVTQTPRYLIKTRGQQVTLSCSPISGHRSVSWYQQTPGQGLQFLFEYFSETQRNKGNFPGRFSGRQFSNSRSEMNVSTLELGDSALYLCASSLERREGRGTGELFFGEGSRLTVL.

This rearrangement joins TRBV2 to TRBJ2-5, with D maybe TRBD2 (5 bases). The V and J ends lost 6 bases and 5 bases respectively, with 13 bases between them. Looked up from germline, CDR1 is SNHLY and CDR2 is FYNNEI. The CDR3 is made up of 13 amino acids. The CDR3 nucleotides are TGTGCCAGCAGGGAGGACTCCGGGGAGACCCAGTACTTC. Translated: CASREDSGETQYF.

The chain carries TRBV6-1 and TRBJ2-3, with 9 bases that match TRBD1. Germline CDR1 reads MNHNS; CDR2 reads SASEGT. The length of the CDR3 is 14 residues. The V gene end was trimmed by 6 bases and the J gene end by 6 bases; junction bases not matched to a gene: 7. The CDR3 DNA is TGTGCCAGCAGACAGGGGGCGCAAATTGATACGCAGTATTTT. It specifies CASRQGAQIDTQYF.

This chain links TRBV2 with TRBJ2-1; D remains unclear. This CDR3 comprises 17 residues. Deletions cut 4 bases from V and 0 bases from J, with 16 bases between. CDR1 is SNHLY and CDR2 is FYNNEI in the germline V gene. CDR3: CASSGVRSSSSYNEQFF. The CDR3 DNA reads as TGTGCCAGCAGTGGGGTGAGGAGTTCCAGCTCCTACAATGAGCAGTTCTTC.

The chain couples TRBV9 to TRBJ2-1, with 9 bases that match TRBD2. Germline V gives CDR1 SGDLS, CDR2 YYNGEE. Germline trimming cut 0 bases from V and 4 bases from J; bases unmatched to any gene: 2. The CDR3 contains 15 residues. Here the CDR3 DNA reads TGTGCCAGCAGCGTAGGGCTAGCGGGGTACAATGAGCAGTTCTTC. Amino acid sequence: CASSVGLAGYNEQFF. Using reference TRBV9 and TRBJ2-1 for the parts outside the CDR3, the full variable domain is DSGVTQTPKHLITATGQRVTLRCSPRSGDLSVYWYQQSLDQGLQFLIQYYNGEERAKGNILERFSAQQFPDLHSELNLSSLELGDSALYFCASSVGLAGYNEQFFGPGTRLTVL.

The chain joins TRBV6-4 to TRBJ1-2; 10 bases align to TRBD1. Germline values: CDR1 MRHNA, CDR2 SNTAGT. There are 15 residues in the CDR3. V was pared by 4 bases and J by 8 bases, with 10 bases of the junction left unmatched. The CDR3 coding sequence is TGTGCCAGCAGTGGCTGGGACAGGGGTAAGGGCGGCTACACCTTC. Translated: CASSGWDRGKGGYTF.

The CDR3 loop is CASSLAGQGARRTEAFF. The CDR3 nucleotides read TGTGCCAGCAGCTTGGCCGGGCAGGGGGCGCGTCGAACTGAAGCTTTCTTT. The chain uses TRBV5-4 and TRBJ1-1; TRBD1 agrees at 8 bases. CDR3 length: 17 amino acids. Germline CDR1 reads SGHNT; CDR2 reads YYREEE (reference sequence). With V trimmed by 0 bases and J by 5 bases, 12 bases remained unmatched.

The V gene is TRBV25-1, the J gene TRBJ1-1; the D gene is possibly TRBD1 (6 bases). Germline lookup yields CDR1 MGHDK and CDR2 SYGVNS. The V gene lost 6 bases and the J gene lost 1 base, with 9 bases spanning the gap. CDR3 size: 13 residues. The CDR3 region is CASRRGGNTEAFF. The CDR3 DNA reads TGTGCCAGCAGGAGGGGGGGGAACACTGAAGCTTTCTTT.

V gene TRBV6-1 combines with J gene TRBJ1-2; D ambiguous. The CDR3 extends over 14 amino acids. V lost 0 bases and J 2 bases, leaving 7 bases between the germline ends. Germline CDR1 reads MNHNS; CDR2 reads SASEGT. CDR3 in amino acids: CASSEARRNYGYTF. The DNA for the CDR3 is TGTGCCAGCAGTGAAGCAAGGCGGAACTATGGCTACACCTTC.

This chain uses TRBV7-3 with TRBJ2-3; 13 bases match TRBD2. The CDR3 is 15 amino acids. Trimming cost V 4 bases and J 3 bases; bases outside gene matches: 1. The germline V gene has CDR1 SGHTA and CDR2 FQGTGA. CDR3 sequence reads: CASSWTSGGTDTQYF. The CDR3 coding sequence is TGTGCCAGCAGCTGGACTAGCGGGGGAACAGATACGCAGTATTTT.

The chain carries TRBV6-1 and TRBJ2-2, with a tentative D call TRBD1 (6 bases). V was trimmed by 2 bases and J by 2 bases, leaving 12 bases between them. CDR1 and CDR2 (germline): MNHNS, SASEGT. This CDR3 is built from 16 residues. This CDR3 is CASSEQPGDNTGELFF. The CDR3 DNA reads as TGTGCCAGCAGTGAACAGCCAGGGGATAACACCGGGGAGCTGTTTTTT.

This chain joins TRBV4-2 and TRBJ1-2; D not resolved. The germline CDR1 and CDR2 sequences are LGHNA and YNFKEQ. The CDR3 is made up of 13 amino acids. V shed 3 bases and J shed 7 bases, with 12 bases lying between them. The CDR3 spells CASSQMGPSGYTF. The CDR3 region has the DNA TGTGCCAGCAGCCAGATGGGCCCCAGTGGCTACACCTTC.

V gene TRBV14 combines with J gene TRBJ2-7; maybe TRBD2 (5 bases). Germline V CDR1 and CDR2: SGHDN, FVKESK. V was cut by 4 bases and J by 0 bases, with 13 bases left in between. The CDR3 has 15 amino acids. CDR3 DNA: TGTGCCAGCAGCCTTGGACTGCCGCTCTCCTACGAGCAGTACTTC. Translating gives CASSLGLPLSYEQYF.

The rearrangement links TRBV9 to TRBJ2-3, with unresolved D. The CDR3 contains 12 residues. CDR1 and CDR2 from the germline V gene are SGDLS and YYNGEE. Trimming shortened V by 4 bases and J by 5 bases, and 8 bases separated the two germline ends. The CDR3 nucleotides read TGTGCCAGCAGCCTCTCTTTAGATACGCAGTATTTT. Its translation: CASSLSLDTQYF.

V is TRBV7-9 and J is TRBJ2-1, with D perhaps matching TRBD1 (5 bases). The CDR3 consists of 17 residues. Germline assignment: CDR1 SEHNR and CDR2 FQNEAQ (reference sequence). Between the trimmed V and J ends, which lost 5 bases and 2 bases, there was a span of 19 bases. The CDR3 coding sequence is TGTGCCAGCAGCCTCCTCGGGCAGGGTAGAACCTACAATGAGCAGTTCTTC. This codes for CASSLLGQGRTYNEQFF.

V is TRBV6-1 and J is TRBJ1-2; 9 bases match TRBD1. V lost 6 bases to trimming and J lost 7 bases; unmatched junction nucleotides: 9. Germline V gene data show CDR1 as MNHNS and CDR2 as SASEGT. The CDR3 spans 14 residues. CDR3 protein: CASSQRDRAAGYTF. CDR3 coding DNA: TGTGCCAGCAGCCAGAGGGACAGGGCGGCTGGCTACACCTTC.

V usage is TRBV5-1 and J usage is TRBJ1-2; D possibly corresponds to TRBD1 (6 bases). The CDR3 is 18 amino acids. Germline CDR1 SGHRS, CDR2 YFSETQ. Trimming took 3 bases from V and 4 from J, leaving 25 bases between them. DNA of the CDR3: TGCGCCAGCAGCTGGGCCGCCGCTGACAGGCCACAGATCTATGGCTACACCTTC. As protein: CASSWAAADRPQIYGYTF.

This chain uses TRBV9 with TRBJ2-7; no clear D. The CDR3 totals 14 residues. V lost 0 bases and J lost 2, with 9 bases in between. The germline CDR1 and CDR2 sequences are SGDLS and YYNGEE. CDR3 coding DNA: TGTGCCAGCAGCGTAGGTCCCCTCGCCTACGAGCAGTACTTC. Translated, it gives CASSVGPLAYEQYF.

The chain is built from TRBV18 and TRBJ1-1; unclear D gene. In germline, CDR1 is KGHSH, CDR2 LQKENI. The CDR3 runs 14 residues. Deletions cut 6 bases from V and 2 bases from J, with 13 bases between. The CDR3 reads CASSGLGLNTEAFF. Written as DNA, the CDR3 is TGTGCCAGCTCCGGCCTCGGACTCAACACTGAAGCTTTCTTT.

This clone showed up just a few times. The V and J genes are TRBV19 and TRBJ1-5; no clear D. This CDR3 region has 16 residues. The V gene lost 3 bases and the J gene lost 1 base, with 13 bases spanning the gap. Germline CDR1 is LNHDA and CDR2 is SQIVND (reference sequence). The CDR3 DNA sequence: TGTGCCAGTAGTATGGCGGGCTTAGGAAGCAATCAGCCCCAGCATTTT. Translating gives CASSMAGLGSNQPQHF.

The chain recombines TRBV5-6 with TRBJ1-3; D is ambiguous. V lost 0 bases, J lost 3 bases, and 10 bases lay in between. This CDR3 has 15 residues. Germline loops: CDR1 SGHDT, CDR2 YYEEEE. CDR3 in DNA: TGTGCCAGCAGCTTGGGTTGGGGAGGTGGAAACACCATATATTTT. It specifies CASSLGWGGGNTIYF.